This entry is about one T cell receptor beta chain. A much larger clonotype is one base distant, so this may be a read error. TCR beta CDR3 regions were amplified from RNA transcripts. The study used the HTBI primer set for a first-round RT-PCR of the TCR CDR3. One entry per CDR3 protein results from TCRdb running MiXCR on the multiplex PCR reads. The sample holds some 270,000 distinct CDR3 sequences, roughly an eighth seen once. The record originates from a study of T cells in Graves' hyperthyroidism and ophthalmopathy. Uncontrolled infection, other autoimmune disease, pregnancy or lactation excluded patients. CDR1 and CDR2 (germline): SGHKS, YYEKEE (reference sequence). This CDR3 has 12 residues.

Input material: blood. The gene calls are TRBV5-5 and TRBJ2-1; D remains unclear. The clonotype comes from a woman aged 40-49 years with Graves' hyperthyroidism. The CDR3 DNA sequence: TGTGTCAGCACCTTAGAAATCGCTGAGCAGTTCTTC. This codes for CVSTLEIAEQFF.